The present entry profiles one TCR beta chain with its context. These data come from a study of cytomegalovirus exposure and HLA in healthy donors. PCR primers comprised 60 Vbeta and 13 Jbeta primers. The protocol was immunoSEQ multiplex PCR, while the TCRdb copy is restricted to in-frame clones and leaves out a portion. The repertoire holds over 150,000 clones, 60% to 80% seen once, with roughly 10% in the top ten. The sequencing input was PBMCs. The clonotype comes from a young man in good health and CMV-seropositive.

The CDR3 is CASSFDRNQPQHF. As DNA, the CDR3 is TGTGCCAGCAGCTTCGACAGGAATCAGCCCCAGCATTTT. The rearrangement links TRBV7-3 to TRBJ1-5; D perhaps matches TRBD1 (6 bases). V lost 3 bases and J lost 4, with 7 bases in between. The length of the CDR3 is 13 residues. Germline values: CDR1 SGHTA, CDR2 FQGTGA.